The 15 T cell receptor beta chains below come from one sample, sequenced in a study of T cell responses to AZD1222 COVID-19 vaccine. Profiled with immunoSEQ multiplex PCR; TCRdb holds only in-frame clones, not every one. The table includes around 160,000 clones, 70% to 90% detected once. This specimen was peripheral blood, taken on day 0 of AZD1222 vaccination. The origin of the receptors is an adult in good health.

The chain combines TRBV4-1 with TRBJ1-2; 8 nucleotides match TRBD1. The CDR3 is made up of 16 amino acids. The V gene's germline CDR1 is MGHRA and CDR2 YSYEKL. With 4 bases clipped from V and 5 bases from J, the junction kept 12 bases outside the gene matches. For the CDR3, the DNA is TGCGCCAGCAGCCTCCGGACAGGGCTATCGCGGTATGGCTACACCTTC. Protein sequence: CASSLRTGLSRYGYTF.

The rearrangement joins TRBV4-3 to TRBJ1-5; unclear D gene. V lost 2 bases to trimming and J lost 15 bases, with 14 bases between them. The CDR3 extends over 12 amino acids. CDR1 is LGHNA and CDR2 is YSLEER in the germline V gene. As DNA, the CDR3 is TGCGCCAGCAGCCAATCCAGTGGGTTGCTGCATTTT. This encodes CASSQSSGLLHF.

The chain uses TRBV5-5 and TRBJ1-6; 8 bases are a match to TRBD1. Trimming removed 0 bases from V and 6 bases from J; junction bases left unmatched: 2. The CDR3 contains 15 residues. In germline, CDR1 is SGHKS, CDR2 YYEKEE (reference sequence). CDR3 nucleotides: TGTGCCAGCAGCTTGGTGGACAGGGCTAATTCACCCCTCCACTTT. It is translated as CASSLVDRANSPLHF.

The rearrangement joins TRBV2 to TRBJ2-1; 13 bases are a match to TRBD2. The CDR3 is 17 residues long. The germline V gene encodes CDR1 SNHLY and CDR2 FYNNEI. Losses at the gene ends were 4 bases for V and 4 bases for J; bases not matched to a gene: 7. CDR3 loop: CASSGSGTSGVYNEQFF. DNA of the CDR3: TGTGCCAGCAGTGGCTCTGGGACTAGCGGGGTGTACAATGAGCAGTTCTTC.

This chain links TRBV18 with TRBJ2-7, with TRBD1 identical over 7 bases. Germline CDR1 KGHSH, CDR2 LQKENI. The CDR3 totals 14 residues. The V and J ends lost 2 bases and 6 bases, in that order; junction bases with no gene match: 7. CDR3 sequence (DNA): TGTGCCAGCTCACCATGGGACAGCTTAGGCGAGCAGTACTTC. Its translation is CASSPWDSLGEQYF.

This clone was counted once. The chain employs TRBV5-1 and TRBJ1-6; D is unclear. The CDR3 has 11 residues. V lost 7 bases to trimming and J lost 8 bases, with 7 bases between them. The germline V gene encodes CDR1 SGHRS and CDR2 YFSETQ. CDR3 sequence reads: CASGPDSPLHF. DNA of the CDR3: TGCGCCAGCGGACCGGATTCACCCCTCCACTTT. Together with reference TRBV5-1 and TRBJ1-6, the CDR3 gives the full variable domain: KAGVTQTPRYLIKTRGQQVTLSCSPISGHRSVSWYQQTPGQGLQFLFEYFSETQRNKGNFPGRFSGRQFSNSRSEMNVSTLELGDSALYLCASGPDSPLHFGNGTRLTVT.

The rearrangement joins TRBV28 to TRBJ1-4; 7 nucleotides match TRBD1. The ends lost 5 bases at V and 10 bases at J; junction bases unmatched: 10. Per germline, CDR1 MDHEN and CDR2 SYDVKM. CDR3 length: 14 amino acids. The CDR3 coding sequence is TGTGCCAGCAGTCTGACAGGGATGAGAGGAAAACTGTTTTTT. Translation gives CASSLTGMRGKLFF.

V gene TRBV6-2 or TRBV6-3 combines with J gene TRBJ2-3, with D perhaps matching TRBD2 (6 bases). V lost 6 bases, J lost 2 bases, and 9 bases lay in between. From germline, CDR1 is MNHEY and CDR2 SVGEGT. This CDR3 contains 13 residues. The CDR3 region has the DNA TGTGCCAGCAGCCGCGGGATCACAGATACGCAGTATTTT. Its protein product is CASSRGITDTQYF.

CDR3 nucleotides: TGTGTCTCGGGGGCCTCCCACAACACTGAAGCTTTCTTT. This sequence encodes CVSGASHNTEAFF. The chain uses TRBV12-3 or TRBV12-4 and TRBJ1-1; a weak D match, TRBD1 (6 bases). The CDR3 is 13 residues long.

The chain uses TRBV5-1 and TRBJ2-5, with D perhaps matching TRBD1 or TRBD2 (5 bases each). Germline V gene data show CDR1 as SGHRS and CDR2 as YFSETQ. V lost 4 bases, J lost 4 bases, and 14 bases lay in between. This CDR3 contains 14 residues. CDR3 region: CASSPTGRRETQYF. The CDR3 nucleotides are TGCGCCAGCAGCCCCACGGGGCGGAGAGAGACCCAGTACTTC.

The chain combines TRBV7-9 with TRBJ2-2; 8 bases are a match to TRBD2. The CDR3 has 14 residues. The germline V gene has CDR1 SEHNR and CDR2 FQNEAQ (reference sequence). Losses at the gene ends were 8 bases for V and 1 base for J; bases not matched to a gene: 3. The CDR3 region has the DNA TGTGCCAGCGGCCTAGCGGGGAACACCGGGGAGCTGTTTTTT. Amino acids: CASGLAGNTGELFF.

The chain links TRBV5-1 to TRBJ2-3; D is unresolved. The CDR3 covers 16 residues. Germline V gene sequence: CDR1 SGHRS, CDR2 YFSETQ. V gave up 0 bases and J gave up 3 bases, with 14 bases separating them. The CDR3 spells CASSLAPTVGTDTQYF. CDR3 nucleotide sequence: TGCGCCAGCAGCTTGGCGCCGACGGTGGGGACAGATACGCAGTATTTT.

V is TRBV15 and J is TRBJ1-5; possibly TRBD1 for D (5 bases). Germline V CDR1 and CDR2: LNHNV, YYDKDF (reference sequence). The CDR3 consists of 15 residues. V was pared by 3 bases and J by 2 bases, with 11 bases between. The CDR3 reads CATSSRGDGNQPQHF. Here the CDR3 DNA reads TGTGCCACCAGCAGCCGGGGGGACGGCAATCAGCCCCAGCATTTT.

Here the CDR3 DNA reads TGCAGCGTTAGCGGACCCATGAACACTGAAGCTTTCTTT. Translation: CSVSGPMNTEAFF. The chain uses TRBV29-1 and TRBJ1-1, with no clear D. This CDR3 contains 13 residues. Germline V lookup: CDR1 SQVTM, CDR2 ANQGSEA. Trimming pared 5 bases from V and 0 bases from J, leaving 10 bases between. Looking up the rest from reference TRBV29-1 and TRBJ1-1 gives the full variable domain: SAVISQKPSRDICQRGTSLTIQCQVDSQVTMMFWYRQQPGQSLTLIATANQGSEATYESGFVIDKFPISRPNLTFSTLTVSNMSPEDSSIYLCSVSGPMNTEAFFGQGTRLTVV.

The chain combines TRBV4-3 with TRBJ2-4; D possibly corresponds to TRBD1 (7 bases). The ends were cut back, 2 bases at V and 5 bases at J, with 19 bases in the middle. The CDR3 sequence is 17 residues long. From germline, CDR1 is LGHNA and CDR2 YSLEER. The CDR3 reads CASSQLDYSGTENIQYF. In nucleotides, the CDR3 is TGCGCCAGCAGCCAACTGGACTACTCCGGGACAGAAAACATTCAGTACTTC.